One T cell receptor beta chain is described in this entry. This sample is drawn from a study of technical replicates of blood from several donors. Profiled with immunoSEQ multiplex PCR; TCRdb holds only in-frame clones, not every one. The sample contains roughly 15,000 clones, more than 75% of which appear only once. Germline V CDR1 and CDR2: MDHEN, SYDVKM. Unmatched junction bases numbered 14, after V lost 2 bases and J lost 5 bases. The CDR3 consists of 17 residues. This TCR was recovered from a human donor in good health. V gene TRBV28 combines with J gene TRBJ2-7; 8 positions match TRBD2. Sample: PBMCs. CDR3 sequence: CASSLVPPPGGPHEQYF. The CDR3 bases are TGTGCCAGCAGTTTAGTCCCCCCACCGGGAGGGCCCCACGAGCAGTACTTC. The full variable domain, rest sourced from reference TRBV28 and TRBJ2-7, is DVKVTQSSRYLVKRTGEKVFLECVQDMDHENMFWYRQDPGLGLRLIYFSYDVKMKEKGDIPEGYSVSREKKERFSLILESASTNQTSMYLCASSLVPPPGGPHEQYFGPGTRLTVT.